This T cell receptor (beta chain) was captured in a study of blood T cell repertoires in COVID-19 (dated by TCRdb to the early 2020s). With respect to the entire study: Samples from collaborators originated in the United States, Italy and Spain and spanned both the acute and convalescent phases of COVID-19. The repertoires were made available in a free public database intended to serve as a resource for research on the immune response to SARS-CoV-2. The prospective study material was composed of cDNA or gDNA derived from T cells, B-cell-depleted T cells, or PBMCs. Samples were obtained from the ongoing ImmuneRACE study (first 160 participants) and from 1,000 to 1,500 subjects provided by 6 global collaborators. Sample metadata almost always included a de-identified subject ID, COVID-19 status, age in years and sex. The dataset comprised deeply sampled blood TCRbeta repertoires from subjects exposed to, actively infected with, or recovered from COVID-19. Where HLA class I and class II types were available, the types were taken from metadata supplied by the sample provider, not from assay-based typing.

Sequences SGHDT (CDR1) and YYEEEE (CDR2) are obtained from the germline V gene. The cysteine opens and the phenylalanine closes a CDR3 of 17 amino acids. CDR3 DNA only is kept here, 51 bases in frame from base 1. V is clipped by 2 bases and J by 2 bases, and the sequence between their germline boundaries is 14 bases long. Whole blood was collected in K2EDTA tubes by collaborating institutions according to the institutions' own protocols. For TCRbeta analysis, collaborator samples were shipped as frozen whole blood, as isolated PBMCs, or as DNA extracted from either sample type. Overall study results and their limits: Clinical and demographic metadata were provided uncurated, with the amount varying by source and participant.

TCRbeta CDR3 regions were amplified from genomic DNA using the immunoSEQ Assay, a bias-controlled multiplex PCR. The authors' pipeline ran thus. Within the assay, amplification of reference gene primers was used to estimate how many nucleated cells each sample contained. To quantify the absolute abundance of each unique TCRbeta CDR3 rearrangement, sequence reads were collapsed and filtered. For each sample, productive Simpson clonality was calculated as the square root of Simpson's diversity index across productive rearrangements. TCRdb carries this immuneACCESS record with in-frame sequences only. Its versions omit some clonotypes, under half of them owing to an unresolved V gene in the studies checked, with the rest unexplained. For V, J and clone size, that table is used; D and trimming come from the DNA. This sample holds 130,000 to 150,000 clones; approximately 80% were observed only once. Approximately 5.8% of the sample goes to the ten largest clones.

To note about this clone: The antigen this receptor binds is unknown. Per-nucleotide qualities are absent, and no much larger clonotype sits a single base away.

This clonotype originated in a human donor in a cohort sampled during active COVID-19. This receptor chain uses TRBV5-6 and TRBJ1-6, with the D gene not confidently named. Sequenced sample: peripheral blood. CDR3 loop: CASSLSSTGTYNSPLHF. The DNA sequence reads TGTGCCAGCAGCTTATCTTCGACGGGGACCTATAATTCACCCCTCCACTTT.